A selection of T cell receptor beta chains follows, all from one sample in a study of blood T cell repertoires in COVID-19. Measured with immunoSEQ multiplex PCR; TCRdb has only the in-frame clones, and not every one. The sample lists some 89,000 clones, under 85% occurring once. Sequenced material: peripheral blood. These receptors were obtained from a man aged 65 to 79 with acute or convalescent COVID-19. CDR3s include the opening cysteine and the closing phenylalanine or tryptophan. The D gene is left open where the match is weak. A clone size is listed for some rows: how often the clone was seen (once, few, many), or a class if it is expanded.

TRBV2	TRBJ1-5	-	-	CASSEAGYSQPQHF	TGTGCCAGCAGTGAAGCCGGTTACTCTCAGCCCCAGCATTTT
TRBV28	TRBJ1-4	-	-	CASSRDATNEKLFF	TGTGCCAGCAGTCGAGATGCAACTAATGAAAAACTGTTTTTT
TRBV28	TRBJ1-4	TRBD1	-	CASSSNGQGWEKLFF	TGTGCCAGCAGTTCTAACGGACAGGGTTGGGAAAAACTGTTTTTT
TRBV3-1/TRBV3-2	TRBJ1-5	-	-	CASSQGGINQPQHF	TGTGCCAGCAGCCAAGGAGGGATTAATCAGCCCCAGCATTTT
TRBV6-1	TRBJ2-3	-	-	CASSAGGRGPTDTQYF	TGTGCCAGCAGTGCTGGCGGGCGGGGACCCACAGATACGCAGTATTTT
TRBV24-1	TRBJ2-1	TRBD1	once	CATRMTGEKDEQFF	TGTGCCACCAGAATGACAGGGGAGAAAGATGAGCAGTTCTTC
TRBV10-3	TRBJ2-7	TRBD1	once	CAIRPGQGDEQYF	TGTGCCATCAGACCGGGACAGGGTGACGAGCAGTACTTC
TRBV3-1/TRBV3-2	TRBJ1-2	TRBD1	-	CASRRGQAGYTF	TGTGCCAGCAGGCGGGGACAGGCGGGCTACACCTTC
TRBV5-1	TRBJ2-5	TRBD2	-	CASSRTSGARDSYF	TGCGCCAGCAGCCGGACTAGCGGGGCAAGAGACTCATACTTC
TRBV28	TRBJ2-7	TRBD1	-	CASRGQGGSYEQYF	TGTGCCAGCAGGGGACAGGGCGGTAGCTACGAGCAGTACTTC
TRBV5-1	TRBJ1-2	TRBD1	-	CASRDGTGGNYGYTF	TGCGCCAGCAGGGACGGGACAGGGGGCAACTATGGCTACACCTTC
TRBV3-1/TRBV3-2	TRBJ2-3	TRBD2	-	CASSPPAGDYFTDTQYF	TGTGCCAGCAGCCCCCCCGCGGGGGACTACTTCACAGATACGCAGTATTTT
TRBV19	TRBJ2-3	TRBD2	-	CASKRGANTDTQYF	TGTGCCAGCAAGCGGGGAGCTAACACAGATACGCAGTATTTT
TRBV7-9	TRBJ1-2	-	-	CASRGALRGYTF	TGTGCCAGCAGGGGGGCCCTAAGAGGCTACACCTTC
TRBV28	TRBJ2-4	-	-	CASRPGDKNIQYF	TGTGCCAGCAGACCCGGGGATAAAAACATTCAGTACTTC
TRBV11-3	TRBJ2-1	-	-	CASSSGSGNEQFF	TGTGCCAGCAGCTCAGGGTCGGGCAATGAGCAGTTCTTC
TRBV7-9	TRBJ1-6	-	-	CASSSTRGGNSPLHF	TGTGCCAGCAGCTCTACCAGGGGAGGGAATTCACCCCTCCACTTT
TRBV5-1	TRBJ2-5	TRBD1	-	CASSFGTDQETQYF	TGCGCCAGCAGCTTCGGGACAGACCAAGAGACCCAGTACTTC
TRBV7-2	TRBJ2-7	-	-	CASSPRGSGEQYF	TGTGCCAGCAGCCCGCGAGGTTCGGGGGAGCAGTACTTC
TRBV2	TRBJ1-2	-	-	CASSDSGRSSYGYTF	TGTGCCAGCAGTGATAGTGGTCGCTCATCCTATGGCTACACCTTC
TRBV24-1	TRBJ1-3	-	-	CATSPSGPGNTIYF	TGTGCCACCAGTCCCAGCGGGCCTGGAAACACCATATATTTT
TRBV5-1	TRBJ2-3	-	few	CASSTGDGSTDTQYF	TGCGCCAGCAGCACGGGGGACGGTAGCACAGATACGCAGTATTTT
TRBV2	TRBJ2-1	TRBD1	-	CASRGQGPEQFF	TGTGCCAGCAGGGGACAGGGACCTGAGCAGTTCTTC
TRBV28	TRBJ2-1	TRBD1	once	CASSSGQVYNEQFF	TGTGCCAGCAGTAGCGGACAGGTGTACAATGAGCAGTTCTTC
TRBV4-1	TRBJ1-5	TRBD1	once	CASSQGQGAASNQPQHF	TGCGCCAGCAGCCAAGGCCAGGGGGCGGCGAGCAATCAGCCCCAGCATTTT
TRBV2	TRBJ2-3	TRBD2	-	CASSESGGLADTQYF	TGTGCCAGCAGTGAGTCGGGGGGGCTTGCGGATACGCAGTATTTT
TRBV5-1	TRBJ1-1	-	-	CASSLGGRSTEAFF	TGCGCCAGCAGCTTGGGCGGCCGAAGCACTGAAGCTTTCTTT
TRBV18	TRBJ1-3	-	few	CASSPVLSSLSGNTIYF	TGTGCCAGCTCACCAGTCTTATCCTCTCTCTCTGGAAACACCATATATTTT
TRBV27	TRBJ1-4	-	-	CASSFRRQPNEKLFF	TGTGCCAGCAGTTTTAGGAGACAGCCTAATGAAAAACTGTTTTTT
TRBV11-2	TRBJ1-2	TRBD1	-	CASSLAQGGFHGYTF	TGTGCCAGCAGCTTAGCGCAGGGGGGATTCCATGGCTACACCTTC